This T cell receptor (beta chain) was identified in a study of PD-L1 blockade in urothelial cancer. Time point specified: pretreatment peripheral blood. This clone has a single count. This table comes from immunoSEQ multiplex PCR, and its TCRdb copy is limited to in-frame clones, with some not included. The table has fewer than 65,000 clones, around four fifths seen once; the top ten hold 1.6%. J gave up 2 bases and V 5 bases, and 3 bases lay outside the gene matches. The CDR3 has 16 amino acids. The germline V gene encodes CDR1 SGHVS and CDR2 FQNEAQ. The chain joins TRBV7-8 to TRBJ2-3; 14 bases map to TRBD2. Sequenced here: PBMCs, sampled around atezolizumab (anti-PD-L1) treatment. The TCR comes from a man aged 65 to 85 with urothelial cancer. CDR3 in DNA: TGTGCCAGCAGCCGACTAGCGGGAGGGTTCACAGATACGCAGTATTTT. Protein: CASSRLAGGFTDTQYF. The variable domain in full, completed from reference TRBV7-8 and TRBJ2-3, reads GAGVSQSPRYKVAKRGQDVALRCDPISGHVSLFWYQQALGQGPEFLTYFQNEAQLDKSGLPSDRFFAERPEGSVSTLKIQRTQQEDSAVYLCASSRLAGGFTDTQYFGPGTRLTVL.